This T cell receptor (beta chain) was identified in a study of Graves' ophthalmopathy and Graves' hyperthyroidism. RNA transcripts yielded amplified TCR beta CDR3 regions. RT-PCR with HTBI primers came first, then second-round multiplex PCR. TCRdb analysed the multiplex PCR reads with MiXCR anew, one entry per CDR3 protein. The sample lists 400,000 to 450,000 distinct CDR3 sequences; 21% were seen once. This CDR3 comprises 13 residues. Trimming removed 0 bases at V and 7 bases at J, with 10 bases between. Looked up from germline, CDR1 is SGHRS and CDR2 is YFSETQ. The specimen sequenced was peripheral blood. J is TRBJ1-2 and V is TRBV5-1, with D hard to call. The clonotype originates from a woman under 30 with stable Graves' hyperthyroidism. Written as DNA, the CDR3 is TGCGCCAGCAGCTTGGACTTTGCGGGTGGCTACACCTTC. It is translated as CASSLDFAGGYTF.